This T cell receptor beta chain was sequenced during a study of blood T cell repertoires in COVID-19. In the study overall: The samples span acute and convalescent COVID-19 from the United States, Italy and Spain. Sources were T cells, B-cell-depleted T cells, or PBMCs; the material itself was cDNA or gDNA.

Participant ages covered roughly 18 to 89 years across about two dozen US areas. As processed by the authors: Reference gene primer amplification gave nucleated cell count estimates. Produced via immunoSEQ multiplex PCR; TCRdb's table is partial and in-frame only. That table furnishes V, J and clone size, whereas the DNA furnished D and trimming. This table has about 200,000 clones, about 89% appearing once. CDR3 length: 17 residues. V gave up 6 bases and J gave up 1 base; unmatched junction bases: 13. CDR1 is SGHTA, CDR2 FQGNSA, per germline. The TCR comes from a young woman who had recovered from COVID-19. The rearrangement links TRBV7-2 to TRBJ2-5, with 8 positions matching TRBD1. The specimen sequenced was PBMCs or T cells enriched from blood (not recorded which). This CDR3 is CASRLDLSTGGQETQYF. DNA of the CDR3: TGTGCCAGCAGACTCGACCTGAGTACAGGGGGCCAAGAGACCCAGTACTTC.